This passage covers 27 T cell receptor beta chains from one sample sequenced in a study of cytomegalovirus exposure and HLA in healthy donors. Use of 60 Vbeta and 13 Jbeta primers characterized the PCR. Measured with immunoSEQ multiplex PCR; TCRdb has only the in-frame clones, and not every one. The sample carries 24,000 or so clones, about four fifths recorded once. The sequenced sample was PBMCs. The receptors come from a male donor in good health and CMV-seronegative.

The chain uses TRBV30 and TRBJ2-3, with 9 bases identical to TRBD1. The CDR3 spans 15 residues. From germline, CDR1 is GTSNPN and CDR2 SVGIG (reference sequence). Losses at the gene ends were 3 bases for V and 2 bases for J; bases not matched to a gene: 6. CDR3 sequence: CAWSDGDRDTDTQYF. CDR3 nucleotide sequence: TGTGCCTGGAGCGATGGGGACAGGGACACAGATACGCAGTATTTT. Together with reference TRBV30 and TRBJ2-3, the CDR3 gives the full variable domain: SQTIHQWPATLVQPVGSPLSLECTVEGTSNPNLYWYRQAAGRGLQLLFYSVGIGQISSEVPQNLSASRPQDRQFILSSKKLLLSDSGFYLCAWSDGDRDTDTQYFGPGTRLTVL.

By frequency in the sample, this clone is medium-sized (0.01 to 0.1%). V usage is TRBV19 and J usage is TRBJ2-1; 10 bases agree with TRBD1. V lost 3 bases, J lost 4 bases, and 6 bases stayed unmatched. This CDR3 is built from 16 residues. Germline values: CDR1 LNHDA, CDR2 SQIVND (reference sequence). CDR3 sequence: CASSMGWGQGYNEQFF. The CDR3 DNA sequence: TGTGCCAGTAGTATGGGATGGGGACAGGGGTACAATGAGCAGTTCTTC.

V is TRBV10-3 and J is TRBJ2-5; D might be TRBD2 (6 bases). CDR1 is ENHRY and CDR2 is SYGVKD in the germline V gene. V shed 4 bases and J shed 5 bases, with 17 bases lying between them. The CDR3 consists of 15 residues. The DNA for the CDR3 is TGTGCCATCAGTGTGGGCGTGGCGGGGCTGGAGACCCAGTACTTC. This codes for CAISVGVAGLETQYF.

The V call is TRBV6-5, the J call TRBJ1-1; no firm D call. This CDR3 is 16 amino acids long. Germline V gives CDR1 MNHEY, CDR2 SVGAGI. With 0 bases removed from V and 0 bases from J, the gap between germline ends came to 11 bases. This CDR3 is CASSYSFGPMNTEAFF. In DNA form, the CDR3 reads TGTGCCAGCAGTTACTCGTTCGGTCCGATGAACACTGAAGCTTTCTTT.

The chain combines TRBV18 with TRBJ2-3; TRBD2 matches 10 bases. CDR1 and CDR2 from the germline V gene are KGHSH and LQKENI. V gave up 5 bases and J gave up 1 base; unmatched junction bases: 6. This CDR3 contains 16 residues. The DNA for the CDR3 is TGTGCCAGCTCAGACTCTAGCGGGGGACGCACAGATACGCAGTATTTT. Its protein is CASSDSSGGRTDTQYF. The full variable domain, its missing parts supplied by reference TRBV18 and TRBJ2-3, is NAGVMQNPRHLVRRRGQEARLRCSPMKGHSHVYWYRQLPEEGLKFMVYLQKENIIDESGMPKERFSAEFPKEGPSILRIQQVVRGDSAAYFCASSDSSGGRTDTQYFGPGTRLTVL.

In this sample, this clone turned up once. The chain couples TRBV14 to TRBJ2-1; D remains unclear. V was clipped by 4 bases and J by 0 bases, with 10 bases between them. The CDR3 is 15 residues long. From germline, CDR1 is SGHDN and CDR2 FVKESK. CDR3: CASSPGESSYNEQFF. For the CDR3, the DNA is TGTGCCAGCAGCCCCGGAGAAAGCTCCTACAATGAGCAGTTCTTC. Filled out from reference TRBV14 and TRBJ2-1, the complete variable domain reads EAGVTQFPSHSVIEKGQTVTLRCDPISGHDNLYWYRRVMGKEIKFLLHFVKESKQDESGMPNNRFLAERTGGTYSTLKVQPAELEDSGVYFCASSPGESSYNEQFFGPGTRLTVL.

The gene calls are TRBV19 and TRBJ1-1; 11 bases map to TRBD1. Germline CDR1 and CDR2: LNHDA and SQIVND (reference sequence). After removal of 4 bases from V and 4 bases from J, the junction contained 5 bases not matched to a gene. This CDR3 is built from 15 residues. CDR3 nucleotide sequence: TGTGCCAGTAGTACGCGGACAGGGGGCCTCACTGAAGCTTTCTTT. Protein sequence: CASSTRTGGLTEAFF.

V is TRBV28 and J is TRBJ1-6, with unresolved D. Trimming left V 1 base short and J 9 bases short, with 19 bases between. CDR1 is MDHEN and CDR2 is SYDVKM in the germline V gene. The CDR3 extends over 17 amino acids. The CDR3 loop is CASSLLAERRNLSPLHF. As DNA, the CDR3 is TGTGCCAGCAGTTTATTGGCGGAACGTCGCAACCTTTCACCCCTCCACTTT.

The CDR3 region has the DNA TGTGCCAGTAGTAGCCGGACAGTTTTAAGCACAGATACGCAGTATTTT. This encodes CASSSRTVLSTDTQYF. The chain carries TRBV19 and TRBJ2-3; tentative D call: TRBD1 (6 bases). Looked up from germline, CDR1 is LNHDA and CDR2 is SQIVND (reference sequence). The length of the CDR3 is 16 residues. Trimming stripped 4 bases from V and 0 bases from J, with 14 bases between.

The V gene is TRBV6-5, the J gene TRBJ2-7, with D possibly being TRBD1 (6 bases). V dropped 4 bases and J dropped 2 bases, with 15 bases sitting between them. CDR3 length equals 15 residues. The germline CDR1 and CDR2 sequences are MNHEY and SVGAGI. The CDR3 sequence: CASSSPLQGAYEQYF. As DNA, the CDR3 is TGTGCCAGCAGTTCCCCCCTACAGGGAGCCTACGAGCAGTACTTC.

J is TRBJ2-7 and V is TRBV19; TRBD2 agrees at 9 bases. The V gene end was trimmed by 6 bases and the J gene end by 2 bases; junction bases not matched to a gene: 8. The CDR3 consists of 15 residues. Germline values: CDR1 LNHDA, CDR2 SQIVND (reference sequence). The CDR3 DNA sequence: TGTGCCAGTAGGGCTAGCGGGGTTCTCACCTACGAGCAGTACTTC. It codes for CASRASGVLTYEQYF.

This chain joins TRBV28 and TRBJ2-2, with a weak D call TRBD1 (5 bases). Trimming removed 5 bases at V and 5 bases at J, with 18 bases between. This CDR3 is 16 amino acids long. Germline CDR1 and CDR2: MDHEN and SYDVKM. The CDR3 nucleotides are TGTGCCAGCAGTAAGGACACCATATGGCGTACCGGGGAGCTGTTTTTT. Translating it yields CASSKDTIWRTGELFF.

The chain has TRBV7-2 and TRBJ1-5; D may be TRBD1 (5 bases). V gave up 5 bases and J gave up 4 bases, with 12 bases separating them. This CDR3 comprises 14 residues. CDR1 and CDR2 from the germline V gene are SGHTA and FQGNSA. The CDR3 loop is CASSPTGGNQPQHF. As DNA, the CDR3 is TGTGCCAGCAGCCCCACGGGGGGAAATCAGCCCCAGCATTTT.

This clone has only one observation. The CDR3 nucleotides are TGTGCCAGCAGCATTAGCGGGGGAGCCTACAATGAGCAGTTCTTC. Translated, it gives CASSISGGAYNEQFF. The rearrangement links TRBV7-9 to TRBJ2-1; 9 bases map to TRBD2. The V gene's germline CDR1 is SEHNR and CDR2 FQNEAQ (reference sequence). This CDR3 has 15 residues. J gave up 2 bases and V 5 bases, and 4 bases lay outside the gene matches.

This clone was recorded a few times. CDR3 sequence: CASSISLFGNTIYF. The CDR3 nucleotides are TGTGCCAGTAGTATATCTCTGTTTGGAAACACCATATATTTT. This sequence joins TRBV19 and TRBJ1-3; D call uncertain. The CDR3 covers 14 residues. Germline CDR1 is LNHDA and CDR2 is SQIVND (reference sequence). Trimming took 2 bases from V and 3 from J, leaving 8 bases between them.

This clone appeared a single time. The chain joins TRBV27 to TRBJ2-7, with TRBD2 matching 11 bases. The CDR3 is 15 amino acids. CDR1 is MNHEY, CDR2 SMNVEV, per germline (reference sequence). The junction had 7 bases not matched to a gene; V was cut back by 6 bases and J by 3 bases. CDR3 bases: TGTGCCAGCAGCTTGAATAGCGGGAGGGACTACGAGCAGTACTTC. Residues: CASSLNSGRDYEQYF.

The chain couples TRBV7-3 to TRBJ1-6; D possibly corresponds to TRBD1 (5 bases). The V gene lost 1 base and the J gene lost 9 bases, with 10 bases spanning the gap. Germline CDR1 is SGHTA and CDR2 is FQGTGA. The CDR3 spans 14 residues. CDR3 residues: CASSLMAGPSPLHF. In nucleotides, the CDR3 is TGTGCCAGCAGCTTAATGGCAGGGCCTTCACCCCTCCACTTT.

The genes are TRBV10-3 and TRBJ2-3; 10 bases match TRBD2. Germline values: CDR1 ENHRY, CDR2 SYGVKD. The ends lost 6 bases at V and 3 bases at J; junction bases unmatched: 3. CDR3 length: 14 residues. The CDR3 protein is CAIRASGGTDTQYF. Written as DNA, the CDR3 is TGTGCCATCAGGGCTAGCGGGGGTACAGATACGCAGTATTTT.

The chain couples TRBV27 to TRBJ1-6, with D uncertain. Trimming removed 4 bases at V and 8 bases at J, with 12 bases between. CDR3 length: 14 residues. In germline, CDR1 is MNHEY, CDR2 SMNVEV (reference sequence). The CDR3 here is CASSYGVIDSPLHF. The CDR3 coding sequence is TGTGCCAGCAGTTACGGAGTGATAGATTCACCCCTCCACTTT.

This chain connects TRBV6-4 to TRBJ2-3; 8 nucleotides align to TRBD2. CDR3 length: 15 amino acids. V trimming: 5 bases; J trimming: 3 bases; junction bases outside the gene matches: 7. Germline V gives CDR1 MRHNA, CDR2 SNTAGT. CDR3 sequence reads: CASSSGGGETDTQYF. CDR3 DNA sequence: TGTGCCAGCAGTTCCGGGGGGGGCGAGACAGATACGCAGTATTTT.

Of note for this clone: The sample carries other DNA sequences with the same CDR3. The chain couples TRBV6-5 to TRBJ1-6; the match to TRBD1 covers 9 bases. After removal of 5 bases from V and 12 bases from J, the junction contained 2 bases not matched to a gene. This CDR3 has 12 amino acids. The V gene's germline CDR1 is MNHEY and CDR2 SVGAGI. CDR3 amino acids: CASSGQGRPLHF. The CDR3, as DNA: TGTGCCAGCAGTGGACAGGGGAGACCCCTCCACTTT.

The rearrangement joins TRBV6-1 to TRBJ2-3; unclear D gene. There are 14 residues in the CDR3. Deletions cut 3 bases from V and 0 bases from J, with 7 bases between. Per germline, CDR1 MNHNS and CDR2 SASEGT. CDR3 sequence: CASSDTVSTDTQYF. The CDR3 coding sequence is TGTGCCAGCAGTGATACAGTTAGCACAGATACGCAGTATTTT.

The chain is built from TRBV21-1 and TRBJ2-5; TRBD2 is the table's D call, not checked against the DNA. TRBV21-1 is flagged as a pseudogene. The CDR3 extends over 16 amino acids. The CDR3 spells CASSGGAGGGLRAQYF. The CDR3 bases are TGTGCCAGCAGCGGAGGGGCGGGAGGGGGTCTAAGGGCCCAGTACTTC.

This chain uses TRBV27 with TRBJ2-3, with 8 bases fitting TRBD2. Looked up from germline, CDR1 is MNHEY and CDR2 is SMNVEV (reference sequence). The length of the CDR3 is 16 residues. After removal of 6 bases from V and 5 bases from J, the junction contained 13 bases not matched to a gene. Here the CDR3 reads CASSSPGGRIEDTQYF. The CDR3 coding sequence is TGTGCCAGCAGCTCGCCCGGCGGGAGGATTGAAGATACGCAGTATTTT.

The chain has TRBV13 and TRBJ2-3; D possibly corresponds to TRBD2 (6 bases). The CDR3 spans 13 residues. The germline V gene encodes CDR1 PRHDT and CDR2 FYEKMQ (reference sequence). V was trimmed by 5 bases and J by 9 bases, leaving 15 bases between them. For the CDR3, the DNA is TGTGCCAGCAGCCACGGGACTCATCTAACGCAGTATTTT. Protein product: CASSHGTHLTQYF.

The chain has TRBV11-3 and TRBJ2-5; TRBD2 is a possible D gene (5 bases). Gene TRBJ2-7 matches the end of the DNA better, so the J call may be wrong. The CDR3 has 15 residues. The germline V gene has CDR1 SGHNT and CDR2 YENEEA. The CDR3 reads CASSPGRGMIAEQYF. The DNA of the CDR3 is TGTGCCAGCAGCCCCGGACGGGGTATGATCGCCGAGCAGTACTTC.

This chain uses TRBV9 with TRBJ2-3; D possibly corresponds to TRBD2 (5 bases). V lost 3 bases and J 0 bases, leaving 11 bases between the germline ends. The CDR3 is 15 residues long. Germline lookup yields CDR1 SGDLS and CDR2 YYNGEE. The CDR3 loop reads CASSEGVGSTDTQYF. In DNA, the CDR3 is TGTGCCAGCAGCGAGGGAGTTGGGAGCACAGATACGCAGTATTTT.